The sequence of this T cell receptor (beta chain) was determined in a study of cytomegalovirus exposure and HLA in healthy donors. Study at large: HLA-typed donors were the source of approximately 85 million unique TCRs, which an early data release held. Study findings and constraints: TCR sequences were mostly rare, though some public TCRs occurred in many donors. Three CMV-associated chains proved CMV antigen-specific in vitro. Association of a missense DCLRE1C variant with TCR beta V- and J-gene trimming was reported in a later analysis.

Remarks on this clone: The antigen remains unidentified.

Use of 60 Vbeta and 13 Jbeta primers characterized the PCR. The repertoire was sequenced with immunoSEQ multiplex PCR; TCRdb's copy has only in-frame clones and lacks some. Found here are some 130,000 clones, roughly 77% of them singletons; the top ten hold 5.5% to 7%. The receptor was isolated from a woman aged 40-49 years in good health and CMV-seropositive. Sequencing was done on a sample of PBMCs.

The CDR3 coding sequence is TGTGCCAGCAGTGTAAACAGCGGCTACGAGCAGTACTTC. Protein: CASSVNSGYEQYF. The gene calls are TRBV2 and TRBJ2-7; possible D gene TRBD2, 5 bases. CDR3 length: 13 residues. CDR1 is SNHLY, CDR2 FYNNEI, per germline. V lost 4 bases and J 3 bases, leaving 10 bases between the germline ends.